Listed here is a single T cell receptor (beta chain). Time point reported: cycle 4 day 1 (C4D1), after less than 7 weeks of nivolumab. Every patient relapsed after autologous stem cell transplantation, and brentuximab vedotin exposure varied. Complete response, partial response or progressive disease were the best responses. This sample was taken from a study of PD-1 blockade in classical Hodgkin lymphoma. Trimming cost V 1 base and J 1 base, with 7 bases left between them. The CDR3 loop spans 14 amino acids. From germline, CDR1 is SEHNR and CDR2 FQNEAQ (reference sequence). The assay was immunoSEQ multiplex PCR, and TCRdb's table has in-frame clones only and misses some. The sample holds tens of thousands of clones, around 80% seen once.

The sequence was obtained from a human donor with classical Hodgkin lymphoma. V gene TRBV7-9 combines with J gene TRBJ1-1, with a possible D match to TRBD1 (5 bases). Sample: peripheral blood mononuclear cells (PBMCs), taken before the fourth cycle of nivolumab. The CDR3 loop reads CASSLEQGNTEAFF. Here the CDR3 DNA reads TGTGCCAGCAGCTTAGAGCAGGGGAACACTGAAGCTTTCTTT.